This TCR beta chain appears in the sequencing data of a study of cytomegalovirus exposure and HLA in healthy donors. This clone was seen just once. Researchers ran the PCR with 60 Vbeta and 13 Jbeta primers. The table came from immunoSEQ multiplex PCR; TCRdb's copy has only in-frame clones and leaves some out. The sample consists of more than 65,000 clones, roughly 80% of them appearing once. V lost 2 bases and J lost 1, with 9 bases in between. The CDR3 sequence is 14 residues long. In germline, CDR1 is SGHRS, CDR2 YFSETQ. The TCR originated in a woman in her fifties or sixties in good health and CMV-seropositive. Sequenced: PBMCs. V usage is TRBV5-1 and J usage is TRBJ1-1; tentatively, D is TRBD1 (5 bases). CDR3 bases: TGCGCCAGCAGCTTACCAGGGTGGAACACTGAAGCTTTCTTT. Its protein is CASSLPGWNTEAFF.